These T cell receptor beta chains were read from a single sample in a study of identical twins. TCRdb re-analysed the 5' RACE reads in MiXCR, keeping a single row per CDR3 protein. The data hold 1.5 million to 2 million distinct CDR3 sequences, with 25% to 35% observed a single time. Material: cord blood. These receptors all come from a newborn girl in good health. Each CDR3 is given with its conserved first and last residue. The order of the fields is D gene, V gene, CDR3 protein. D genes are given only for firm matches.

>NA|TRBV27
CASKPGRLTGELFF
>TRBD2|TRBV5-1
CASSFSGTGFEQFF
>NA|TRBV7-2
CASSLQVEVYGYTF
>NA|TRBV12-3/TRBV12-4
CASSFVGKTEAFF
>TRBD2|TRBV7-9
CASSLLASGRRRNNEQFF
>TRBD2|TRBV6-1
CASSGKLAGPTDTQYF
>NA|TRBV20-1
CSASSPRGANGYTF
>NA|TRBV3-1
CASSLNGGSYNSPLHF
>TRBD1|TRBV24-1
CATSDPYRDRKAKNIQYF
>NA|TRBV3-1
CASSQGRVSYEQYF
>NA|TRBV24-1
CATSDLRGSGYTF
>NA|TRBV5-5
CASSLSTGSPGYTF
>NA|TRBV6-5
CASSYSKQGTDTQYF
>NA|TRBV21-1
CATQSLETGEKLFF
>NA|TRBV12-3/TRBV12-4
CASSLRGPVNTEAFF
>NA|TRBV6-6
CASTAGGLNSPLHF
>NA|TRBV4-1
CASSQLLFSDYSNEQFF
>TRBD1|TRBV10-3
CAIRNGTGGGKLFF
>NA|TRBV18
CASSRAGRNIQYF
>NA|TRBV29-1
CSVSEGYTF
>NA|TRBV7-9
CASSQKWVYGYTF
>NA|TRBV7-9
CASSLMGGTEAFF